The 3 T cell receptor beta chains below come from one sample, sequenced in a study of control samples from healthy donors and cancer patients. Repertoires were generated with immunoSEQ multiplex PCR, while TCRdb's copy carries only in-frame clones and drops some. This table holds around 130,000 clones, 90% found once. The sequencing input was blood. The receptors stem from a man younger than 35 in good health.

The chain employs TRBV13 and TRBJ2-7, with D perhaps matching TRBD2 (7 bases). Per the germline V gene, CDR1 is PRHDT and CDR2 is FYEKMQ (reference sequence). Trimming removed 5 bases from V and 1 base from J, with 21 bases in between. The CDR3 totals 17 residues. Written as DNA, the CDR3 is TGTGCCAGCAGCCCCCCCTTGGGGGGGCGCTTATCCTACGAGCAGTACTTC. Its translation: CASSPPLGGRLSYEQYF.

The chain links TRBV7-3 to TRBJ1-5; 9 bases map to TRBD1. Germline loops: CDR1 SGHTA, CDR2 FQGTGA. V gave up 5 bases and J gave up 0 bases; unmatched junction bases: 8. The CDR3 runs to 17 residues. The CDR3 protein is CASSPRGTGNSNQPQHF. In nucleotides, the CDR3 is TGTGCCAGCAGCCCTCGCGGGACAGGGAATAGCAATCAGCCCCAGCATTTT.

The DNA for the CDR3 is TGTGCCAGCTCACCGTCGGCTTCCGGGGTTCCAAATACGCAGTATTTT. Its protein product is CASSPSASGVPNTQYF. The chain combines TRBV18 with TRBJ2-3; D is perhaps TRBD2 (5 bases). V dropped 3 bases and J dropped 7 bases, with 20 bases sitting between them. This CDR3 contains 16 residues. The germline gives CDR1 KGHSH, CDR2 LQKENI.